These T cell receptor beta chains were read from a single sample in a study of vaccination effects on CD4 cells after COVID-19. The antigens for these receptors are not known. TCRdb keeps only in-frame clones here, not all; method: immunoSEQ multiplex PCR. This sample has around 32,000 clones, with 72% found just once. The material sequenced was CD4+ T cells from PBMCs cultured with HCoV-229E spike peptides, taken after COVID-19 vaccination. The receptors here all came from a human donor who received a COVID-19 vaccine. CDR3s include the opening cysteine and the closing phenylalanine or tryptophan. A D gene is named only where the DNA matches it firmly. Only some rows state a clone size, as once, few, many or a class for expanded clones.

d_gene	v_gene	j_gene	abundance	len	CDR3aa	CDR3nt
NA	TRBV5-1	TRBJ2-7	NA	14	CASRERTEIYEQYF	TGCGCCAGCAGGGAGAGGACAGAGATTTACGAGCAGTACTTC
TRBD2	TRBV5-4	TRBJ2-5	NA	15	CASSRTGGQGETQYF	TGTGCCAGCAGCCGGACGGGAGGGCAGGGAGAGACCCAGTACTTC
TRBD2	TRBV11-1	TRBJ2-3	NA	15	CASSGLAGATDTQYF	TGTGCCAGCAGCGGATTAGCGGGAGCTACAGATACGCAGTATTTT
TRBD2	TRBV2	TRBJ2-1	once	16	CASRRPGTSGNNEQFF	TGTGCCAGCAGGAGGCCGGGGACTAGCGGGAACAATGAGCAGTTCTTC
NA	TRBV6-6	TRBJ1-2	NA	14	CASSSPGTDHGYTF	TGTGCCAGCAGTTCCCCCGGGACCGACCATGGCTACACCTTC
TRBD2	TRBV18	TRBJ2-5	NA	17	CASSPRTSGEYQETQYF	TGTGCCAGCTCACCACGCACTAGCGGGGAGTACCAAGAGACCCAGTACTTC
NA	TRBV11-2	TRBJ1-1	NA	16	CASSQVGGVTLTEAFF	TGTGCCAGCAGCCAAGTCGGAGGGGTTACCCTCACTGAAGCTTTCTTT
NA	TRBV14	TRBJ1-6	NA	15	CASSRLLSYNSPLHF	TGTGCCAGCAGCCGCTTACTCTCCTATAATTCACCCCTCCACTTT
NA	TRBV7-6	TRBJ2-3	NA	15	CASSLYRDSTDTQYF	TGTGCCAGCAGCCTCTACCGGGACAGCACAGATACGCAGTATTTT
TRBD2	TRBV29-1	TRBJ2-5	NA	13	CSVDLGGGETQYF	TGCAGCGTTGACTTGGGGGGAGGGGAGACCCAGTACTTC
TRBD2	TRBV4-1	TRBJ2-7	few	17	CASSLYPSGGSSYEQYF	TGCGCCAGCAGCCTCTACCCTAGCGGGGGCAGCTCCTACGAGCAGTACTTC
TRBD1	TRBV18	TRBJ1-5	few	15	CASSQSQGAGQPQHF	TGTGCCAGCTCACAATCACAGGGGGCGGGCCAGCCCCAGCATTTT
NA	TRBV7-9	TRBJ1-3	NA	17	CASSLDALGNSGNTIYF	TGTGCCAGCAGCTTGGATGCCCTCGGGAACTCTGGAAACACCATATATTTT
NA	TRBV7-9	TRBJ2-7	once	12	CASEGSWREQYF	TGTGCCAGCGAGGGGTCCTGGAGGGAGCAGTACTTC
NA	TRBV5-4	TRBJ1-6	NA	14	CASSLSGDNSPLHF	TGTGCCAGCAGCTTATCGGGGGATAATTCACCCCTCCACTTT
TRBD1	TRBV14	TRBJ1-2	NA	16	CASSQVRGPDPYGYTF	TGTGCCAGCAGCCAAGTCAGGGGGCCGGACCCCTATGGCTACACCTTC